The 23 T cell receptor beta chains given below trace back to one sample, sequenced in a study of blood T cells in healthy people across ages. With a J-beta primer mix and a sample-barcoded 5' primer, a second PCR ran roughly 6 to 12 cycles. TCRdb recomputed calls from the 5' RACE reads with MiXCR, one row per CDR3 protein. Here the sample spans fewer than 2 million distinct CDR3 sequences, about 39% being singletons. Sequencing was carried out using blood. The source of these receptors is a human donor in good health.

The chain combines TRBV6-6 with TRBJ2-3; weak D call: TRBD2 (5 bases). This CDR3 region has 12 residues. V shed 7 bases and J shed 3 bases, with 8 bases lying between them. Germline values: CDR1 MNHNY, CDR2 SVGAGI (reference sequence). CDR3 DNA sequence: TGTGCCAGCATCGGGAATACAGATACGCAGTATTTT. This sequence encodes CASIGNTDTQYF.

The rearrangement joins TRBV28 to TRBJ2-3, with 9 bases matching TRBD1. In germline, CDR1 is MDHEN, CDR2 SYDVKM. This CDR3 is 15 amino acids long. Trimming removed 5 bases from V and 5 bases from J; junction bases left unmatched: 8. The CDR3 DNA reads as TGTGCCAGCAGTACGCCGGGACAGGGTGGAGATACGCAGTATTTT. Protein sequence: CASSTPGQGGDTQYF.

This clonotype was seen a handful of times. This chain links TRBV6-1 with TRBJ2-1; D uncertain. Germline CDR1 is MNHNS and CDR2 is SASEGT. The CDR3 consists of 13 residues. Trimming removed 8 bases from V and 6 bases from J, with 14 bases in between. The CDR3 sequence is CASQGPGFNEQFF. The CDR3 DNA is TGTGCCAGCCAAGGACCCGGGTTCAATGAGCAGTTCTTC.

The table lists this clonotype with a few counts. The rearrangement uses TRBV4-3 and TRBJ2-1; no reliable D call. V dropped 0 bases and J dropped 0 bases, with 9 bases sitting between them. The length of the CDR3 is 16 residues. Per germline, CDR1 LGHNA and CDR2 YSLEER. The CDR3 sequence is CASSQEDGSSYNEQFF. The CDR3 DNA reads TGCGCCAGCAGCCAAGAGGACGGCAGCTCCTACAATGAGCAGTTCTTC.

V usage is TRBV7-9 and J usage is TRBJ1-2; D unresolved. Germline V gives CDR1 SEHNR, CDR2 FQNEAQ (reference sequence). With 0 bases removed from V and 3 bases from J, the gap between germline ends came to 8 bases. The CDR3 covers 14 residues. In DNA form, the CDR3 reads TGTGCCAGCAGCTTAGCTCTGATCGACTATGGCTACACCTTC. This encodes CASSLALIDYGYTF.

This chain links TRBV4-2 with TRBJ2-5, with 13 nucleotides matching TRBD2. The germline gives CDR1 LGHNA, CDR2 YNFKEQ. The CDR3 length is 17 residues. J was trimmed by 2 bases and V by 2 bases; bases with no gene match: 5. The CDR3: CASSQRTSGGKQETQYF. In nucleotides, the CDR3 is TGTGCCAGCAGCCAAAGGACTAGCGGGGGCAAACAAGAGACCCAGTACTTC.

The V gene is TRBV12-3 or TRBV12-4, the J gene TRBJ1-5; unclear D gene. V was cut by 4 bases and J by 6 bases, with 13 bases left in between. This CDR3 region has 14 residues. The CDR3 nucleotides read TGTGCCAGCAGTTCGGGCCCGGTGGGTCAGCCCCAGCATTTT. Translated: CASSSGPVGQPQHF.

The gene calls are TRBV14 and TRBJ2-7, with D perhaps matching TRBD2 (5 bases). The CDR3 contains 15 residues. Trimming shortened V by 2 bases and J by 6 bases, and 17 bases separated the two germline ends. CDR1 and CDR2 from the germline V gene are SGHDN and FVKESK. The CDR3 here is CASSQSVRGFGEQYF. The CDR3 nucleotides read TGTGCCAGCAGCCAATCAGTCCGGGGTTTCGGCGAGCAGTACTTC.

The chain links TRBV2 to TRBJ1-5, with 9 bases matching TRBD1. V shed 9 bases, J shed 6 bases, and the junction held 12 bases outside the gene matches. The length of the CDR3 is 15 residues. Germline CDR1 SNHLY, CDR2 FYNNEI. The CDR3 spells CASRNRGHPLQPQHF. As DNA, the CDR3 is TGTGCCAGTAGAAACAGGGGGCATCCTCTTCAGCCCCAGCATTTT.

CDR3 coding DNA: TGTGCCAGCAGTTTATGGGGACAGGGTATGAACAATGAGCAGTACTTC. It yields the protein CASSLWGQGMNNEQYF. The chain links TRBV28 to TRBJ2-4; 9 positions agree with TRBD1. The CDR3 totals 16 residues. After removal of 0 bases from V and 13 bases from J, the junction contained 13 bases not matched to a gene. Germline V gives CDR1 MDHEN, CDR2 SYDVKM.

CDR3 sequence reads: CASSYGVGVLYEQYF. CDR3 nucleotides: TGTGCCAGCAGCTATGGCGTTGGGGTGCTCTACGAGCAGTACTTC. The chain combines TRBV7-2 with TRBJ2-7; the D is unclear. Trimming left V 4 bases short and J 3 bases short, with 16 bases between. Germline V gene data show CDR1 as SGHTA and CDR2 as FQGNSA. The CDR3 contains 15 residues.

This chain links TRBV15 with TRBJ2-7; no clear D gene. CDR1 and CDR2 from the germline V gene are LNHNV and YYDKDF (reference sequence). The CDR3 sequence is 13 residues long. The V end was cut by 1 base, the J end by 3 bases, with 7 bases between. The DNA for the CDR3 is TGTGCCACCAGCAGAGCACCCAGCTACGAGCAGTACTTC. This sequence encodes CATSRAPSYEQYF.

The rearrangement joins TRBV7-2 to TRBJ2-3; D possibly corresponds to TRBD2 (6 bases). With 5 bases removed from V and 2 bases from J, the gap between germline ends came to 17 bases. CDR1 is SGHTA, CDR2 FQGNSA, per germline. The length of the CDR3 is 16 residues. This CDR3 is CASSRQVAEYTDTQYF. The CDR3 region has the DNA TGTGCCAGCAGCCGGCAGGTAGCGGAGTACACAGATACGCAGTATTTT.

This clonotype was counted ten times or more. This chain joins TRBV29-1 and TRBJ2-7; D is unclear. V was trimmed by 4 bases and J by 0 bases, leaving 10 bases between them. This CDR3 has 13 residues. Germline-derived CDR1 and CDR2 are SQVTM and ANQGSEA. This CDR3 is CSVVADYSYEQYF. CDR3 DNA sequence: TGCAGCGTTGTTGCCGATTACTCCTACGAGCAGTACTTC.

V is TRBV10-3 and J is TRBJ2-3, with a weak D call TRBD2 (5 bases). The CDR3 has 14 amino acids. Trimming took off 4 bases at V and 2 bases at J, with 10 bases between the two ends. Germline loops: CDR1 ENHRY, CDR2 SYGVKD. CDR3 protein: CAISGSADTDTQYF. Written as DNA, the CDR3 is TGTGCCATCAGTGGGTCAGCGGACACAGATACGCAGTATTTT.

This clonotype occurred a few times. The rearrangement uses TRBV12-3 or TRBV12-4 and TRBJ2-7; D gene uncertain. The CDR3 length is 13 residues. V shed 3 bases and J shed 3 bases, with 9 bases lying between them. Written as DNA, the CDR3 is TGTGCCAGCAGTTTGTCAGTATTCTACGAGCAGTACTTC. It yields the protein CASSLSVFYEQYF.

This chain uses TRBV10-3 with TRBJ2-7, with TRBD1 matching 9 bases. V shed 0 bases and J 3 bases; nucleotides not matched to a gene: 3. The CDR3 sequence is 15 residues long. CDR1 and CDR2 (germline): ENHRY, SYGVKD. The CDR3 nucleotides are TGTGCCATCAGTGAGTCCGCGGGACAGGGCTACGAGCAGTACTTC. This encodes CAISESAGQGYEQYF.

The sample holds a few counts of this clonotype. The chain has TRBV10-3 and TRBJ2-1, with D possibly being TRBD2 (5 bases). Between the trimmed V and J ends, which lost 4 bases and 7 bases, there was a span of 11 bases. The CDR3 sequence is 13 residues long. CDR1 is ENHRY and CDR2 is SYGVKD in the germline V gene. CDR3 DNA sequence: TGTGCCATCAGTGTAGTTCCGGGGAATGAGCAGTTCTTC. Protein: CAISVVPGNEQFF.

As to this clonotype: The junction shows a germline mismatch at one end, possibly a read error. The CDR3 protein is CASGLGTGSRTETQYF. In nucleotides, the CDR3 is TGTGCCAGCGGCTTAGGGACAGGGAGTCGCACGGAGACCCAGTACTTC. The genes are TRBV7-8 and TRBJ2-5; TRBD1 matches 9 bases. The CDR3 is 16 amino acids. Germline assignment: CDR1 SGHVS and CDR2 FQNEAQ.

This clonotype appeared a few times. The CDR3 spells CASSFGSGNSPLHF. The CDR3 DNA reads TGTGCCAGCAGTTTCGGGTCAGGGAATTCACCCCTCCACTTT. V gene TRBV12-3 or TRBV12-4 combines with J gene TRBJ1-6; TRBD1 is a possible D gene (5 bases). The length of the CDR3 is 14 residues. V dropped 3 bases and J dropped 7 bases, with 10 bases sitting between them.

The CDR3 DNA follows: TGTGCCAGCGAGGTGGGGGGCCTGGACTATGGCTACACCTTC. Protein: CASEVGGLDYGYTF. The V call is TRBV12-3 or TRBV12-4, the J call TRBJ1-2; D might be TRBD1 (6 bases). The CDR3 length is 14 residues. V lost 8 bases to trimming and J lost 3 bases, with 16 bases between them.

The gene calls are TRBV12-3 or TRBV12-4 and TRBJ2-4, with D perhaps TRBD1 (5 bases). The CDR3 has 16 amino acids. Deletions cut 1 base from V and 3 bases from J, with 13 bases between. Written as DNA, the CDR3 is TGTGCCAGCAGTTTAGTCCACAGGAATGACAAAAACATTCAGTACTTC. Protein sequence: CASSLVHRNDKNIQYF.

The genes are TRBV3-1 and TRBJ2-1; D call uncertain. Germline CDR1 and CDR2: LGHDT and YNNKEL (reference sequence). This CDR3 comprises 18 residues. Trimming left V 0 bases short and J 2 bases short, with 17 bases between. CDR3 sequence (DNA): TGTGCCAGCAGCCAAGACGGCGCCCACCGAACCCCCTACAATGAGCAGTTCTTC. It yields the protein CASSQDGAHRTPYNEQFF.